The next 10 T cell receptor beta chains were all read from a single sample in a study of T-cell reconstitution after alpha-beta-depleted transplantation in children. During its preparation, the TCRbeta library received unique molecular identifiers. A single record per CDR3 protein comes from TCRdb applying MiXCR to the PCR reads. The repertoire consists of hundreds of thousands of distinct CDR3 sequences, with 10% to 15% occurring once and the leading ten covering around 2%. Sequenced here: PBMCs, mostly from graft donor cells, sampled 360 days after TCRalphabeta/CD19-depleted stem cell transplant. The receptors shown here come from a male patient younger than 18 who had a stem cell transplant for acute myeloid leukemia, so the T cells may come from the graft donor.

This clonotype was observed a few times. The chain links TRBV20-1 to TRBJ2-7; 9 bases fit TRBD1. The CDR3 is 16 residues long. Germline assignment: CDR1 DFQATT and CDR2 SNEGSKA (reference sequence). V lost 3 bases to trimming and J lost 8 bases; unmatched junction nucleotides: 17. This chain's CDR3 is CSASTDRGMRPGKQYF. The CDR3 DNA reads as TGCAGTGCTAGTACGGACAGGGGTATGCGGCCTGGAAAGCAGTACTTC.

There are many counts of this clonotype. The chain carries TRBV20-1 and TRBJ1-5; D is undetermined. Per germline, CDR1 DFQATT and CDR2 SNEGSKA (reference sequence). Trimming stripped 5 bases from V and 2 bases from J, with 19 bases between. This CDR3 is 16 amino acids long. CDR3 protein: CSASLRSGYRNQPQHF. In nucleotides, the CDR3 is TGCAGTGCTTCCTTAAGGTCCGGGTATCGCAATCAGCCCCAGCATTTT.

This clonotype has a handful of counts. The chain couples TRBV9 to TRBJ2-7; 7 bases fit TRBD1. The germline V gene has CDR1 SGDLS and CDR2 YYNGEE. Trimming took 0 bases from V and 1 from J; bases not matched to a gene: 4. CDR3 size: 15 residues. The CDR3 DNA is TGTGCCAGCAGCGTAGGGGGGACAGCTTCCTACGAGCAGTACTTC. Residues: CASSVGGTASYEQYF.

The chain has TRBV7-8 and TRBJ2-7, with D perhaps TRBD2 (5 bases). Germline loops: CDR1 SGHVS, CDR2 FQNEAQ. The CDR3 extends over 14 amino acids. Trimming cost V 2 bases and J 2 bases, with 10 bases left between them. CDR3 bases: TGTGCCAGCAGCTTACACGGGGTTCCCTACGAGCAGTACTTC. Translated: CASSLHGVPYEQYF.

The CDR3 loop is CSAREGAGVTDTQYF. The CDR3 DNA reads TGCAGTGCTAGAGAAGGAGCGGGAGTCACAGATACGCAGTATTTT. The rearrangement uses TRBV20-1 and TRBJ2-3, with 8 bases matching TRBD2. The junction had 4 bases not matched to a gene; V was cut back by 0 bases and J by 2 bases. Germline CDR1 is DFQATT and CDR2 is SNEGSKA (reference sequence). This CDR3 contains 15 residues.

This clonotype was picked up a small number of times. The chain uses TRBV9 and TRBJ1-5, with TRBD1 matching over 9 bases. V dropped 4 bases and J dropped 7; count of bases not matched to a gene: 9. CDR1 is SGDLS and CDR2 is YYNGEE in the germline V gene. The CDR3 totals 15 residues. The DNA for the CDR3 is TGTGCCAGCAGCTCCGGGACAGGGTACGAACAGCCCCAGCATTTT. Amino acids: CASSSGTGYEQPQHF.

On this clonotype itself: This may come from a read error, since a much larger clone is one base off. The gene calls are TRBV29-1 and TRBJ2-1; 8 bases agree with TRBD1. Germline CDR1 is SQVTM and CDR2 is ANQGSEA. This CDR3 has 13 residues. The V gene end was trimmed by 5 bases and the J gene end by 2 bases; junction bases not matched to a gene: 2. This CDR3 is CSVSDRAYNEQFF. The CDR3 DNA reads TGCAGCGTTTCGGACAGGGCCTACAATGAGCAGTTCTTC.

This clonotype has at least ten counts. This chain joins TRBV3-1 and TRBJ2-3, with 7 bases identical to TRBD2. J lost 3 bases, V lost 9 bases, and 18 bases had no gene match. Germline V CDR1 and CDR2: LGHDT, YNNKEL (reference sequence). This CDR3 comprises 17 residues. CDR3 in amino acids: CASRSLGDSGPTDTQYF. For the CDR3, the DNA is TGTGCCAGTAGATCCCTTGGGGATAGCGGGCCTACAGATACGCAGTATTTT.

This clonotype turned up a few times. The chain carries TRBV20-1 and TRBJ2-3, with TRBD1 matching 9 bases. The CDR3 sequence is 16 residues long. Germline CDR1 and CDR2: DFQATT and SNEGSKA (reference sequence). V shed 5 bases, J shed 2 bases, and the junction held 11 bases outside the gene matches. The CDR3 protein is CSASNAGTGNTDTQYF. In DNA form, the CDR3 reads TGCAGTGCTTCCAATGCCGGGACAGGGAACACAGATACGCAGTATTTT.

The chain combines TRBV20-1 with TRBJ2-3; maybe TRBD2 (6 bases). This CDR3 has 16 residues. The ends were cut back, 4 bases at V and 2 bases at J, with 19 bases in the middle. Per germline, CDR1 DFQATT and CDR2 SNEGSKA (reference sequence). The CDR3 protein is CSANRGPSVITDTQYF. CDR3 DNA: TGCAGTGCTAACCGTGGGCCTAGCGTAATCACAGATACGCAGTATTTT.